The 15 T cell receptor beta chains presented below share a single source sample, sequenced in a study of T-cell memory formation after mild COVID-19. TCRdb re-derived calls from the 5' RACE reads in MiXCR, one entry per CDR3 protein. The top ten clones hold 9% to 15% of a sample with about half a million distinct CDR3 sequences, approximately 18% of them seen once. Material for sequencing was PBMCs or a T cell subset sorted from them (not recorded which). The receptor set was obtained from an adult woman who had mild COVID-19 (a few samples of this study predate the infection). Cell type and time point are not known.

This clonotype has only a few counts. This chain connects TRBV18 to TRBJ2-1; 9 nucleotides match TRBD2. CDR3 length: 17 amino acids. Per the germline V gene, CDR1 is KGHSH and CDR2 is LQKENI. The V and J ends lost 3 bases and 4 bases, in that order; junction bases with no gene match: 10. The CDR3 bases are TGTGCCAGCTCACCCACCCGAGGGACTAGCCCATACAATGAGCAGTTCTTC. Amino acids: CASSPTRGTSPYNEQFF.

This clonotype was detected only a few times. V is TRBV7-9 and J is TRBJ2-6; D possibly corresponds to TRBD1 (6 bases). V was trimmed by 5 bases and J by 0 bases, leaving 20 bases between them. This CDR3 spans 19 amino acids. Per the germline V gene, CDR1 is SEHNR and CDR2 is FQNEAQ (reference sequence). For the CDR3, the DNA is TGTGCCAGCAGCCCTTTCCAGGACAGCTTCACCTCTGGGGCCAACGTCCTGACTTTC. Protein product: CASSPFQDSFTSGANVLTF.

The table lists this clonotype with a few counts. J is TRBJ2-7 and V is TRBV7-9; D might be TRBD2 (6 bases). Germline-derived CDR1 and CDR2 are SEHNR and FQNEAQ (reference sequence). V dropped 4 bases and J dropped 3 bases, with 10 bases sitting between them. The CDR3 sequence is 13 residues long. As DNA, the CDR3 is TGTGCCAGCAGCTGGGACGGGAGCTACGAGCAGTACTTC. It translates to CASSWDGSYEQYF.

V is TRBV7-2 and J is TRBJ2-7, with no clear D. Germline CDR1 and CDR2: SGHTA and FQGNSA. CDR3 length equals 12 residues. V was cut by 8 bases and J by 0 bases, with 8 bases left in between. The CDR3 DNA reads TGTGCCAGCGGGATTAGCTCCTACGAGCAGTACTTC. Its protein product is CASGISSYEQYF.

This clonotype has just a few counts. V is TRBV29-1 and J is TRBJ1-1, with D uncertain. The CDR3 is 15 residues long. Per germline, CDR1 SQVTM and CDR2 ANQGSEA. V lost 0 bases and J lost 5, with 16 bases in between. CDR3 residues: CSVEDQSIGWTEAFF. In DNA form, the CDR3 reads TGCAGCGTTGAAGATCAGTCGATAGGGTGGACTGAAGCTTTCTTT.

This clonotype was observed a handful of times. The chain combines TRBV4-1 with TRBJ1-1, with a weak D call TRBD1 (5 bases). This CDR3 is 15 amino acids long. Trimming removed 0 bases at V and 0 bases at J, with 8 bases between. Germline CDR1 is MGHRA and CDR2 is YSYEKL. In nucleotides, the CDR3 is TGCGCCAGCAGCCAAGAACCGGGGCTGAACACTGAAGCTTTCTTT. Its protein is CASSQEPGLNTEAFF.

The V gene is TRBV20-1, the J gene TRBJ1-2; D possibly corresponds to TRBD1 (5 bases). CDR1 DFQATT and CDR2 SNEGSKA come from the germline V gene (reference sequence). V lost 0 bases to trimming and J lost 6 bases, with 11 bases between them. The CDR3 is 13 amino acids. The CDR3 sequence: CSARDRRGNGYTF. CDR3 sequence (DNA): TGCAGTGCTAGAGATCGGCGGGGGAATGGCTACACCTTC.

A few counts support this clonotype. This sequence joins TRBV6-5 and TRBJ2-1, with a weak D call TRBD1 (6 bases). CDR1 is MNHEY, CDR2 SVGAGI, per germline. The CDR3 has 16 amino acids. Trimming shortened V by 3 bases and J by 0 bases, and 12 bases separated the two germline ends. This CDR3 reads CASSYWTESSYNEQFF. In DNA, the CDR3 is TGTGCCAGCAGTTATTGGACAGAGAGCTCCTACAATGAGCAGTTCTTC.

The chain recombines TRBV5-5 with TRBJ1-2; 9 bases fit TRBD1. The CDR3 length is 15 residues. The germline V gene encodes CDR1 SGHKS and CDR2 YYEKEE (reference sequence). Unmatched junction bases numbered 2, after V lost 2 bases and J lost 0 bases. The CDR3 DNA sequence: TGTGCCAGCAGCTTTACAGGGGGCTCTAACTATGGCTACACCTTC. Its protein product is CASSFTGGSNYGYTF.

The V gene is TRBV20-1, the J gene TRBJ1-2; possibly TRBD1 for D (5 bases). Germline CDR1 DFQATT, CDR2 SNEGSKA (reference sequence). Trimming left V 1 base short and J 3 bases short, with 9 bases between. The CDR3 is made up of 13 amino acids. The DNA for the CDR3 is TGCAGTGCTAGAGGGACAAAGGACTATGGCTACACCTTC. Amino acid sequence: CSARGTKDYGYTF.

This clonotype was seen a few times. The CDR3 DNA sequence: TGTGCCAGCAGCGAATCTAATGAAAAACTGTTTTTT. Its translation is CASSESNEKLFF. The V and J genes are TRBV5-4 and TRBJ1-4; no definite D call. The CDR3 has 12 residues. The V end was cut by 4 bases, the J end by 3 bases, with 4 bases between. Germline V CDR1 and CDR2: SGHNT, YYREEE (reference sequence).

There are a few counts of this clonotype. The chain joins TRBV4-1 to TRBJ1-2, with unresolved D. Germline V gene sequence: CDR1 MGHRA, CDR2 YSYEKL. This CDR3 comprises 17 residues. V shed 4 bases and J shed 13 bases, with 31 bases lying between them. The CDR3 nucleotides read TGCGCCAGCAGCCGGGAATCGTTCGAGATCCGATGGAAATCGTTCACCTTC. This gives the protein CASSRESFEIRWKSFTF.

This clonotype was picked up a small number of times. J is TRBJ2-7 and V is TRBV28; 8 bases are a match to TRBD1. Germline V lookup: CDR1 MDHEN, CDR2 SYDVKM. V lost 3 bases to trimming and J lost 3 bases; unmatched junction nucleotides: 10. The CDR3 totals 16 residues. The CDR3 DNA is TGTGCCAGCAGTTTCTTGGGACAGGCGGTCGACTACGAGCAGTACTTC. It translates to CASSFLGQAVDYEQYF.

This clonotype was counted between two and nine times. V gene TRBV9 combines with J gene TRBJ2-1; D is unclear. This CDR3 contains 15 residues. V was trimmed by 0 bases and J by 4 bases, leaving 11 bases between them. Germline CDR1 reads SGDLS; CDR2 reads YYNGEE. In DNA form, the CDR3 reads TGTGCCAGCAGCGTAGAATGGGCTGGGTACAATGAGCAGTTCTTC. This codes for CASSVEWAGYNEQFF.

The chain uses TRBV12-3 or TRBV12-4 and TRBJ1-4, with D tentatively TRBD1 (6 bases). The V end lost 5 bases, the J end lost 8 bases, and 21 bases lay between the germline ends. The CDR3 length is 16 residues. The CDR3 is CASSKDSPVVREKLFF. The CDR3 DNA is TGTGCCAGCAGTAAGGACAGCCCGGTTGTTCGCGAAAAACTGTTTTTT.